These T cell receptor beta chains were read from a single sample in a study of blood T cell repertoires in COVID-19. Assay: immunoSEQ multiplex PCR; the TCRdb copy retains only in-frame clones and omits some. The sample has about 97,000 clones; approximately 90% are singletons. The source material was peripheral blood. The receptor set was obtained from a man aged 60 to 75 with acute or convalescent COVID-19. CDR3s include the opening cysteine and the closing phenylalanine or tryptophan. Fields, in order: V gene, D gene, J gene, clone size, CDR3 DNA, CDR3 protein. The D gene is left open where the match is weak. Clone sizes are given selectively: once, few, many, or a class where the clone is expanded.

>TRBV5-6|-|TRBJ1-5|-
TGTGCCAGCAGCTTGCGGTCGTATAGCAATCAGCCCCAGCATTTT
CASSLRSYSNQPQHF
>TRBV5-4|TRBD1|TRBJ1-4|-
TGTGCCAGCAGCCGGGGACAGATTAATGAAAAACTGTTTTTT
CASSRGQINEKLFF
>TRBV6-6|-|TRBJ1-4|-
TGTGCCAGCCGCGCCGGGACATCGTGGGGTGAAAAACTGTTTTTT
CASRAGTSWGEKLFF
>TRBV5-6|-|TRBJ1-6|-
TGTGCCAGCAGCTCGGGGTGGAGTAATTCACCCCTCCACTTT
CASSSGWSNSPLHF
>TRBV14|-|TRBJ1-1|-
TGTGCCAGCAAACAGGCTGTAGTGAACACTGAAGCTTTCTTT
CASKQAVVNTEAFF
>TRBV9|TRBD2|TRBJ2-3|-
TGTGCCAGCAGCGTAGGGGCTAGCGGGGTGAGCACAGATACGCAGTATTTT
CASSVGASGVSTDTQYF
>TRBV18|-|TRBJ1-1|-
TGTGCCAGCTCACCCAAGGGGGGGGCGAACACTGAAGCTTTCTTT
CASSPKGGANTEAFF
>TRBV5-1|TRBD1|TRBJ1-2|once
TGCGCCAGCAGCTTGGAGGGACAGGGGGTTGTCAGTGGCTACACCTTC
CASSLEGQGVVSGYTF
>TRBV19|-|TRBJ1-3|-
TGTGCCAGTAGTATAGAGGACACCAGAAACACCATATATTTT
CASSIEDTRNTIYF
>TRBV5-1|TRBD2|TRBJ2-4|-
TGCGCCAGCAGCTCTCCTAGCGGGGGGGCCTCATCCAAAAACATTCAGTACTTC
CASSSPSGGASSKNIQYF
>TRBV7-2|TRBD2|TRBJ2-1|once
TGTGCCAGCAGCCCAGTTGGCGGGGGGTACAATGAGCAGTTCTTC
CASSPVGGGYNEQFF
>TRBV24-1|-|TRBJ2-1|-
TGTGCCACCAGTGACTACCGGGACAATGAGCAGTTCTTC
CATSDYRDNEQFF
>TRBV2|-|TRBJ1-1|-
TGTGCCAGCAGTGTAGAGTCTGGGAACACTGAAGCTTTCTTT
CASSVESGNTEAFF
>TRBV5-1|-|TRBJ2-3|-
TGCGCCAGCAGCTTGGAATCGGGTGGAGATACGCAGTATTTT
CASSLESGGDTQYF
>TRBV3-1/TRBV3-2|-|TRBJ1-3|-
TGTGCCAGCGGGCACTCTGGAAACACCATATATTTT
CASGHSGNTIYF
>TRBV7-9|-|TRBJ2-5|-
TGTGCCAGCAGCTTGACGAGACAGGCGACAATACAAGAGACCCAGTACTTC
CASSLTRQATIQETQYF
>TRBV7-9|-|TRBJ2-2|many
TGTGCCAGCAGCTCCGCCCGGACTACGAACACCGGGGAGCTGTTTTTT
CASSSARTTNTGELFF
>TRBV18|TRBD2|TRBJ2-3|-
TGTGCCAGCTCACTCCTTTTCGGAGCGGGGGACAGCACAGATACGCAGTATTTT
CASSLLFGAGDSTDTQYF
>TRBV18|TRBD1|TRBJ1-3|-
TGTGCCAGCTCACCACCACAGGGGGCTGACTCTGGAAACACCATATATTTT
CASSPPQGADSGNTIYF
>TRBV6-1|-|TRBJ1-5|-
TGTGCCAGCAGTGAAGGCAGGCGGGGAACGAGCAATCAGCCCCAGCATTTT
CASSEGRRGTSNQPQHF
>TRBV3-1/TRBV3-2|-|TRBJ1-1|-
TGTGCCAGCAGCTACCCAGGGTCGGGGGACACTGAAGCTTTCTTT
CASSYPGSGDTEAFF
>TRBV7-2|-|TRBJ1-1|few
TGTGCCAGCAGAGACTGGAACACTGAAGCTTTCTTT
CASRDWNTEAFF
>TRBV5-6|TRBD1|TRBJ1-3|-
TGTGCCAGCAGCTTGGCCGGCAGGGGGCTCGGAAACACCATATATTTT
CASSLAGRGLGNTIYF
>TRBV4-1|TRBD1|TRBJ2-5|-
TGCGCCAGCAGCCCCATAGTGGGACAGATTAGTACCATCTACTTC
CASSPIVGQISTIYF
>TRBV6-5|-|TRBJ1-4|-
TGTGCCAGCAGGCGGGCGGAGAATGAAAAACTGTTTTTT
CASRRAENEKLFF
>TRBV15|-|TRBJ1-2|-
TGTGCCACCAGCAGTGGTTCAGGGGAGAACCCCTATGGCTACACCTTC
CATSSGSGENPYGYTF
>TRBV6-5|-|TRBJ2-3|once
TGTGCCAGCAGAACAGAAGGGGGCACAGATACGCAGTATTTT
CASRTEGGTDTQYF
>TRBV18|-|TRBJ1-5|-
TGTGCCAGCTCACTAGTAGGGGAGGGCAATCAGCCCCAGCATTTT
CASSLVGEGNQPQHF
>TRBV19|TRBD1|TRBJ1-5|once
TGTGCCAGTAGTATAGTCCTGACAGGGAGTCAGCCCCAGCATTTT
CASSIVLTGSQPQHF
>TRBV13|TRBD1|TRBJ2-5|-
TGTGCCAGCAGCCCGCCGGCAGGGGGCGCCACCAAAGAGACCCAGTACTTC
CASSPPAGGATKETQYF
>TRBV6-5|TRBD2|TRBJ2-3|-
TGTGCCAGCAGTTACAAGGCTAGCGGGGGGGCAGATACGCAGTATTTT
CASSYKASGGADTQYF
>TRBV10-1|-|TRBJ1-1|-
TGCGCCAGCAGCAAGGCTAGATTGAACACTGAAGCTTTCTTT
CASSKARLNTEAFF
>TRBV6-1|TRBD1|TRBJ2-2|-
TGTGCCAGCAGTGAAGGGACAGGGGGTTTCGGGGAGCTGTTTTTT
CASSEGTGGFGELFF
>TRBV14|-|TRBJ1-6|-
TGTGCCAGCAGCCGCCGCGGCGATAATTCACCCCTCCACTTT
CASSRRGDNSPLHF
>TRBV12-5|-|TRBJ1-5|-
TGTGCTAGTGGTTTGGTAGGACAGAACAATAAGCATTTT
CASGLVGQNNKHF
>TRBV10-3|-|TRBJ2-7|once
TGTGCCACCATGGAGACCGAGGGAGTGGGGAAGCAGTACTTC
CATMETEGVGKQYF
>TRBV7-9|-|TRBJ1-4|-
TGTGCCAGCAGCATTCCAGGGTTGGCTAATGAAAAACTGTTTTTT
CASSIPGLANEKLFF
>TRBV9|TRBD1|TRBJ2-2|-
TGTGCCAGCAGCGTGACAGGGAGCGCGAACACCGGGGAGCTGTTTTTT
CASSVTGSANTGELFF
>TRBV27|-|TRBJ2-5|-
TGTGCCAGCAGTTTATCCTCCCTCGCCAGGGAGACCCAGTACTTC
CASSLSSLARETQYF
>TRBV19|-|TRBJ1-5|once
TGTGCCAGTACAGTGGACAGCCCTTTGGGCAATCAGCCCCAGCATTTT
CASTVDSPLGNQPQHF
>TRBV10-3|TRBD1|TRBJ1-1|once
TGTGCCATCAGTGACTTACAGGGGAGCACTGAAGCTTTCTTT
CAISDLQGSTEAFF
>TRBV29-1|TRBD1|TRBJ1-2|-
TGCAGCGTCCGTCGACAGGGGGACTATGGCTACACCTTC
CSVRRQGDYGYTF
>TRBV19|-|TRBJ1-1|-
TGTGCCAGTAGTACGTTAACAGGGACTGAAGCTTTCTTT
CASSTLTGTEAFF
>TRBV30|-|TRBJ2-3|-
TGTGCCTGGGACATAGGGGCAGATACGCAGTATTTT
CAWDIGADTQYF
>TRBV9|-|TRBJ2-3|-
TGTGCCAGCAGCCCCTACACAGATACGCAGTATTTT
CASSPYTDTQYF
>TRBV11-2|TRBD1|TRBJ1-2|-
TGTGCCAGCAGACCCGGGACAGGGGATGGCTACACCTTC
CASRPGTGDGYTF
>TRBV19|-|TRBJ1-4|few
TGTGCCAGTAGTATTGAGGGGGGGGCGACTAATGAAAAACTGTTTTTT
CASSIEGGATNEKLFF
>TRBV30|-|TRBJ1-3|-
TGTGCCTGGAGTGCCGGGACACCGAACACCATATATTTT
CAWSAGTPNTIYF
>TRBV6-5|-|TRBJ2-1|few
TGTGCCAGCAGGACCTCGACAGGCAATGAGCAGTTCTTC
CASRTSTGNEQFF
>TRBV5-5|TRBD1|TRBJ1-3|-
TGTGCCAGCAGTTTTAGTACCGGACAGGGGTACCCTGGAAACACCATATATTTT
CASSFSTGQGYPGNTIYF
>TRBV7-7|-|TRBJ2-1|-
TGTGCCAGCAGCTCGACCACAGGAACCTACAATGAGCAGTTCTTC
CASSSTTGTYNEQFF
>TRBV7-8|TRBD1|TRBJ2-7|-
TGTGCCAGCAGCCTATCGGACAGGTCCTCCTACGAGCAGTACTTC
CASSLSDRSSYEQYF